The TCR beta chain under discussion was sequenced for a study of cytomegalovirus exposure and HLA in healthy donors. This clone was seen more than once but under ten times. The PCR contained 60 Vbeta and 13 Jbeta primers. Assay used: immunoSEQ multiplex PCR; TCRdb lists only in-frame clones, some missing. Of about 160,000 clones detected, about 80% appear once; the ten largest clones hold about 0.93%. Sample: PBMCs. This clonotype was sampled from a woman aged 45-60 years in good health and CMV-seropositive.

This CDR3 reads CASSEFGALNTEAFF. The DNA of the CDR3 is TGTGCCAGCAGTGAATTTGGGGCACTGAACACTGAAGCTTTCTTT. The V call is TRBV6-1, the J call TRBJ1-1, with a possible D match to TRBD1 (5 bases). Trimming removed 2 bases at V and 0 bases at J, with 10 bases between. Looked up from germline, CDR1 is MNHNS and CDR2 is SASEGT. The CDR3 covers 15 residues.